The rows below give T cell receptor beta chains drawn from one sample of a study of early T cells in non-severe SARS-CoV-2 infection. MiXCR was run by TCRdb on the 5' RACE reads, yielding one entry per CDR3 protein. The sample includes under 60,000 distinct CDR3 sequences, approximately 9% seen only once; the top ten take around 5.3%. The specimen comprised whole blood, sampled at baseline. The receptors shown here come from an adult who was a healthcare worker with PCR-confirmed SARS-CoV-2 infection or an uninfected control (not recorded which). CDR3s include the opening cysteine and the closing phenylalanine or tryptophan. A D gene is named only where the DNA matches it firmly. Some rows have no size entry. The others give once, few or many, or a class for an expanded clone.

v_call	d_call	clone_size	j_call	cdr3_nt	cdr3_aa
TRBV6-4	TRBD1	many	TRBJ2-3	TGTGCCAGCAGTTCCCGACAGGGGGATACAGATACGCAGTATTTT	CASSSRQGDTDTQYF
TRBV11-2	TRBD2	many	TRBJ2-1	TGTGCCAGCAGCTTAGCGGTGACTAGCGGGACTTACAATGAGCAGTTCTTC	CASSLAVTSGTYNEQFF
TRBV5-1	-	-	TRBJ2-7	TGCGCCAGCAGCTTGGACACCTTCGAGCAGTACTTC	CASSLDTFEQYF
TRBV19	TRBD2	-	TRBJ2-3	TGTGCCAGTAGCAGAGCGGGAGGTAGTAGCTCGAATACGCAGTATTTT	CASSRAGGSSSNTQYF
TRBV18	TRBD1	-	TRBJ1-5	TGTGCCAGCTCACCGTCCAACAGGGGAAATCAGCCCCAGCATTTT	CASSPSNRGNQPQHF
TRBV20-1	TRBD2	many	TRBJ2-2	TGCAGTGCTAGAGATAGCGGGAGGGACACCGGGGAGCTGTTTTTT	CSARDSGRDTGELFF
TRBV29-1	-	-	TRBJ2-1	TGCAGCGTTGTCGGGGGTTTACCTAGCTCCTACAATGAGCAGTTCTTC	CSVVGGLPSSYNEQFF
TRBV6-6	TRBD1	many	TRBJ1-1	TGTGCCAGCAGACCAGGGGGCACTGAAGCTTTCTTT	CASRPGGTEAFF
TRBV4-2	TRBD1	medium-sized	TRBJ2-7	TGTGCCAGCAGCCAAGAGGGGACAGGTCCCACCTACGAGCAGTACTTC	CASSQEGTGPTYEQYF
TRBV18	TRBD1	few	TRBJ1-1	TGTGCCAGCTCACCTTCTTGGGGGACAGGGGGGACTGAAGCTTTCTTT	CASSPSWGTGGTEAFF
TRBV11-2	-	-	TRBJ1-2	TGTGCCAGCAGCTTAAATAACAGTCCTAACTATGGCTACACCTTC	CASSLNNSPNYGYTF
TRBV11-2	-	-	TRBJ2-3	TGTGCCAGCAGCTTAGTCGGGGTGGATACGCAGTATTTT	CASSLVGVDTQYF
TRBV20-1	TRBD1	-	TRBJ1-4	TGCAGTGCTAGAGATTCATCAGGGGGCGGCGAAAAACTGTTTTTT	CSARDSSGGGEKLFF